The clone carrying this T cell receptor (beta chain) was detected ten times or more. The antigen is not known. The sample comes from a study of T cells in Graves' hyperthyroidism and ophthalmopathy. Whole-study results and caveats: Blood also contained most expanded thyroid clonotypes above 0.001.

TCR beta CDR3 regions were amplified from RNA. RT-PCR in the first round (using the HTBI primer set) targeted the TCR CDR3. MiXCR was run by TCRdb on the multiplex PCR reads, yielding one entry per CDR3 protein. In the table there are 640,000 or so distinct CDR3 sequences, roughly 14% of which are singletons. This receptor was taken from a woman in her 40s with Graves' ophthalmopathy. Source material: blood.

For the CDR3, the DNA is TGCAGTGCCGGGTCAGACGGTGGCTACACCTTC. Its protein is CSAGSDGGYTF. The J gene is TRBJ1-2, the V gene TRBV20-1; D remains unclear. V lost 6 bases to trimming and J lost 7 bases, with 12 bases between them. This CDR3 has 11 amino acids. Germline V CDR1 and CDR2: DFQATT, SNEGSKA (reference sequence).